This T cell receptor (beta chain) is drawn from a study of T cells in Graves' hyperthyroidism and ophthalmopathy. Amplification yielded TCR beta CDR3 regions, with RNA transcripts as the source. A set of HTBI primers served as the primers for a first-round RT-PCR of the TCR CDR3. TCRdb fed the multiplex PCR reads into MiXCR, producing one record per CDR3 protein. The sample includes around 600,000 distinct CDR3 sequences, 16% of them seen just once. Disease duration was under 3 months in the ophthalmopathy patients, who also had a Clinical Activity Score of at least 3 and a NOSPECS grade of at least 4. Pregnant or lactating patients were excluded, as were those with uncontrolled infection or other autoimmune disease. CDR1 is GTSNPN and CDR2 is SVGIG in the germline V gene (reference sequence). CDR3 length equals 14 residues. With V trimmed by 2 bases and J by 4 bases, 7 bases remained unmatched. This clonotype was seen at least ten times.

The chain couples TRBV30 to TRBJ2-5; TRBD1 matches 7 bases. Sequencing input: blood. The clonotype originates from a woman aged 35 to 49 with Graves' ophthalmopathy. CDR3 sequence reads: CAWSRGSGGETQYF. The CDR3 DNA reads TGTGCCTGGAGTAGAGGGTCAGGGGGAGAGACCCAGTACTTC.